This entry lists 3 T cell receptor beta chains sequenced from one sample in a study of blood T cells in healthy people across ages. With a J-beta primer mix and a sample-barcoded 5' primer, a second PCR ran roughly 6 to 11 cycles. TCRdb independently ran MiXCR on the 5' RACE reads; one entry per CDR3 protein. Of about 1.5 million distinct CDR3 sequences listed, roughly 43% are singletons. Material: blood. These receptors all come from a woman in her late teens or twenties in good health.

The rearrangement uses TRBV30 and TRBJ1-2; D is unclear. The V gene lost 0 bases and the J gene lost 4 bases, with 6 bases spanning the gap. This CDR3 comprises 12 residues. Per germline, CDR1 GTSNPN and CDR2 SVGIG (reference sequence). This CDR3 is CAWSVQFYGYTF. CDR3 DNA: TGTGCCTGGAGTGTTCAGTTCTATGGCTACACCTTC.

This clonotype appeared a few times. The V and J genes are TRBV7-8 and TRBJ1-6; no clear D gene. The CDR3 has 16 amino acids. Germline lookup yields CDR1 SGHVS and CDR2 FQNEAQ. V shed 7 bases and J shed 7 bases, with 20 bases lying between them. CDR3 DNA sequence: TGTGCCAGCAATTCAATAAGTAGGAAACCAAATTCACCCCTCCACTTT. Its protein product is CASNSISRKPNSPLHF.

The V call is TRBV25-1, the J call TRBJ2-2; possibly TRBD1 for D (6 bases). V gave up 5 bases and J gave up 1 base, with 14 bases separating them. Per the germline V gene, CDR1 is MGHDK and CDR2 is SYGVNS. The CDR3 length is 16 residues. CDR3 protein: CASSSNPQGNTGELFF. Here the CDR3 DNA reads TGTGCCAGCAGTAGTAACCCACAGGGGAACACCGGGGAGCTGTTTTTT.